One and the same sample provided the 13 T cell receptor beta chains below, sequenced in a study of Graves' ophthalmopathy and Graves' hyperthyroidism. RNA transcripts provided the template for amplifying TCR beta CDR3 regions. A first-round RT-PCR used HTBI primers, followed by a second-round multiplex PCR. TCRdb used MiXCR to reprocess the multiplex PCR reads, holding one entry per CDR3 protein. The table lists around 170,000 distinct CDR3 sequences, less than 45% of them singletons. Sequenced material: peripheral blood. All receptors come from a middle-aged woman with Graves' ophthalmopathy.

This clonotype was counted at least ten times. The chain links TRBV6-5 to TRBJ1-1; D is ambiguous. The length of the CDR3 is 16 residues. CDR1 MNHEY and CDR2 SVGAGI come from the germline V gene. Trimming removed 0 bases at V and 3 bases at J, with 14 bases between. The CDR3 here is CASSYSAPPKDTEAFF. The DNA for the CDR3 is TGTGCCAGCAGTTACTCTGCCCCTCCCAAGGACACTGAAGCTTTCTTT.

This clonotype was counted at least ten times. This chain links TRBV9 with TRBJ2-7; weak D call: TRBD2 (5 bases). Between the trimmed V and J ends, which lost 0 bases and 1 base, there was a span of 11 bases. Germline-derived CDR1 and CDR2 are SGDLS and YYNGEE. The CDR3 consists of 15 residues. The CDR3 sequence: CASSVGGGVSYEQYF. Written as DNA, the CDR3 is TGTGCCAGCAGCGTAGGCGGAGGTGTGTCCTACGAGCAGTACTTC.

The genes are TRBV6-2 or TRBV6-3 and TRBJ1-5; D ambiguous. Trimming left V 3 bases short and J 5 bases short, with 8 bases between. The CDR3 has 13 residues. CDR1 MNHEY and CDR2 SVGEGT come from the germline V gene. The CDR3 DNA reads TGTGCCAGCAGTTATAATGAAGATCAGCCCCAGCATTTT. Translated, it gives CASSYNEDQPQHF.

This clonotype was seen ten or more times. V usage is TRBV13 and J usage is TRBJ1-1; 8 nucleotides agree with TRBD1. V was clipped by 5 bases and J by 1 base; unmatched bases: 3. This CDR3 is 14 amino acids long. The germline V gene has CDR1 PRHDT and CDR2 FYEKMQ (reference sequence). The CDR3 here is CASSTGTGNTEAFF. The DNA of the CDR3 is TGTGCCAGCAGCACTGGGACAGGGAACACTGAAGCTTTCTTT.

This clonotype was picked up many times. This chain links TRBV12-3 or TRBV12-4 with TRBJ2-6; unclear D gene. The CDR3 has 14 amino acids. Trimming took 5 bases from V and 1 from J, leaving 6 bases between them. Here the CDR3 reads CASSPKSGANVLTF. The CDR3 DNA sequence: TGTGCCAGCAGTCCTAAGTCTGGGGCCAACGTCCTGACTTTC.

This clonotype was seen many times. The chain uses TRBV7-2 and TRBJ2-7; TRBD1 is a possible D gene (5 bases). V lost 2 bases and J 7 bases, leaving 9 bases between the germline ends. The CDR3 sequence is 12 residues long. CDR1 is SGHTA, CDR2 FQGNSA, per germline. The CDR3 DNA is TGTGCCAGCAGCTTAAGGGGAAGAGAGCAGTACTTC. It encodes CASSLRGREQYF.

This clonotype has a count of ten or more. The V call is TRBV18, the J call TRBJ2-7, with 8 bases aligning to TRBD2. Losses at the gene ends were 3 bases for V and 3 bases for J; bases not matched to a gene: 4. Germline V gene sequence: CDR1 KGHSH, CDR2 LQKENI. The CDR3 consists of 14 residues. The chain's CDR3 is CASSPPGLVYEQYF. In DNA form, the CDR3 reads TGTGCCAGCTCACCTCCGGGACTAGTCTACGAGCAGTACTTC.

This clonotype appeared many times. The V gene is TRBV5-1, the J gene TRBJ2-5, with 7 bases identical to TRBD1. Unmatched junction bases numbered 3, after V lost 0 bases and J lost 4 bases. Germline CDR1 SGHRS, CDR2 YFSETQ. The CDR3 is 14 residues long. The CDR3 DNA follows: TGCGCCAGCAGCTTGGGGGACAGTCGAGAGACCCAGTACTTC. This encodes CASSLGDSRETQYF.

J is TRBJ2-7 and V is TRBV6-5; 7 bases fit TRBD2. CDR1 and CDR2 (germline): MNHEY, SVGAGI. The CDR3 loop spans 14 amino acids. The V and J ends lost 4 bases and 3 bases, in that order; junction bases with no gene match: 6. This CDR3 is CASSSGGRSYEQYF. For the CDR3, the DNA is TGTGCCAGCAGTTCGGGGGGACGAAGCTACGAGCAGTACTTC.

This clonotype was recorded at least ten times. The chain combines TRBV10-3 with TRBJ2-5; 9 bases fit TRBD1. Germline V gene lookup returns CDR1 ENHRY and CDR2 SYGVKD. V gave up 8 bases and J gave up 5 bases; unmatched junction bases: 6. The CDR3 is made up of 13 amino acids. In DNA form, the CDR3 reads TGTGCCATCGGCGGGACAGGGTCGGAGACCCAGTACTTC. Encoded protein: CAIGGTGSETQYF.

The chain employs TRBV6-4 and TRBJ1-2, with TRBD1 matching over 8 bases. The CDR3 spans 14 residues. The V segment lost 7 bases and the J segment 4 bases; nucleotides outside the gene matches: 8. Per germline, CDR1 MRHNA and CDR2 SNTAGT. CDR3 protein: CASIRQGTIYGYTF. The CDR3 DNA reads as TGTGCCAGCATCCGACAGGGGACCATCTATGGCTACACCTTC.

The chain has TRBV12-3 or TRBV12-4 and TRBJ2-7; D possibly uses TRBD1 or TRBD2 (6 bases each). With 3 bases removed from V and 4 bases from J, the gap between germline ends came to 13 bases. CDR3 size: 14 residues. The CDR3 DNA reads TGTGCCAGCAGTTTCGGTACAGGGAGGTACGAGCAGTACTTC. Protein product: CASSFGTGRYEQYF.

This clonotype was counted once. The J gene is TRBJ1-2, the V gene TRBV10-3; D may be TRBD1 (5 bases). The germline V gene has CDR1 ENHRY and CDR2 SYGVKD. V was pared by 4 bases and J by 4 bases, with 16 bases between. This CDR3 region has 15 residues. In nucleotides, the CDR3 is TGTGCCATCAGTGCCGGGACCTCGGGCGGCTATGGCTACACCTTC. Residues: CAISAGTSGGYGYTF.